This T cell receptor beta chain was identified in a study of T cell repertoires in cytomegalovirus infection. Study information: A matching HLA type, together with CMV infection, was signaled by public TCR beta signatures.

Each CDR3 protein gets one entry after TCRdb re-called the reads with MiXCR. Among just under 500,000 distinct CDR3 sequences listed, roughly a third were seen once. Broader study findings: CMV-specific TCR beta clonotypes restricted by HLA-C were the ones dominating the ex vivo response.

Germline values: CDR1 MNHEY, CDR2 SMNVEV (reference sequence). CDR3 length equals 14 residues. Trimming took off 7 bases at V and 1 base at J, with 11 bases between the two ends. Notes on this clonotype: What it binds is not known.

The chain is built from TRBV27 and TRBJ1-5; D not certain. The sample was cultured PBMCs, taken from culture after CMV antigen stimulation. The source is a human donor in good health (CMV status not recorded). Some clones in this sample may be carry-over from other donors' samples. In nucleotides, the CDR3 is TGTGCCAGCATGGCCGGCATGAGCAATCAGCCCCAGCATTTT. This encodes CASMAGMSNQPQHF.